This T cell receptor (beta chain) was profiled in a study of cytomegalovirus exposure and HLA in healthy donors. Study-level information: The Caucasian-associated ancestry cluster held less than 85% of over 350 genotyped donors.

PCR involved 60 Vbeta and 13 Jbeta primers. Libraries were prepared by immunoSEQ multiplex PCR; TCRdb keeps only in-frame clonotypes and omits some of them. Seen here are some 180,000 clones, about 82% observed once, and the top ten hold roughly 1.5%. The germline V gene encodes CDR1 SGHRS and CDR2 YFSETQ. The CDR3 has 18 residues. The ends were cut back, 6 bases at V and 6 bases at J, with 30 bases in the middle. The chain recombines TRBV5-1 with TRBJ1-2; D gene unclear. This TCR was recovered from a man aged 18 to 35 in good health and CMV-seronegative. Sequencing used PBMCs. The CDR3 spells CASTYRPPGFRTIDGYTF. In nucleotides, the CDR3 is TGCGCCAGCACCTACCGACCCCCCGGTTTCCGAACTATTGATGGCTACACCTTC.